This TCR beta chain stems from a study of cytomegalovirus exposure and HLA in healthy donors. General study results and limits: The study put roughly 160 TCR beta chains on its list as cytomegalovirus-associated.

PCR involved 60 Vbeta and 13 Jbeta primers. TCRdb's copy holds only in-frame clones and misses some; the assay was immunoSEQ multiplex PCR. The sample lists about 97,000 clones; less than 85% were seen once. Points on this clone: Antigen specificity is unknown.

Input material: PBMCs. The receptor was derived from a man between 35 and 55 years old in good health and CMV-seronegative.

The CDR3 DNA is TGTGCCTGGCACCCAGGGGCGAACACCGGGGAGCTGTTTTTT. Its translation: CAWHPGANTGELFF. The chain has TRBV30 and TRBJ2-2; a possible D gene is TRBD1 (6 bases). Germline values: CDR1 GTSNPN, CDR2 SVGIG (reference sequence). The CDR3 sequence is 14 residues long. V lost 5 bases, J lost 0 bases, and 10 bases lay in between.